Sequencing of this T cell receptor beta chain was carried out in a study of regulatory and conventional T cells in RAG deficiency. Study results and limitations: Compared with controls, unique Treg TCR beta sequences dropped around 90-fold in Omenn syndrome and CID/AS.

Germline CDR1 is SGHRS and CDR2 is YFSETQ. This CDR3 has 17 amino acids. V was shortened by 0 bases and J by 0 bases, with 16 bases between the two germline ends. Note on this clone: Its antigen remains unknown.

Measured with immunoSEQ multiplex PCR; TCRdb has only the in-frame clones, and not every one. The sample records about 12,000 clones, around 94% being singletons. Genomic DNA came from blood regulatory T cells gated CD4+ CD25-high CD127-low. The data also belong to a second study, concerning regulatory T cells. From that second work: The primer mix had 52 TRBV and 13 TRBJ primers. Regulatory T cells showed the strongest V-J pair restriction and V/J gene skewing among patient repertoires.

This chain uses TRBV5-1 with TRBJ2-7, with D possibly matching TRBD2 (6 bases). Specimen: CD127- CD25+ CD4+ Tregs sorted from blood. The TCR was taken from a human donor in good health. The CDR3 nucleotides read TGCGCCAGCAGCTTGGGTGGAGGGGTTTGGAGCTCCTACGAGCAGTACTTC. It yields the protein CASSLGGGVWSSYEQYF.